This TCR beta chain was identified in a study of OX40 agonist ivuxolimab in advanced cancers. Study-wide results and limits: Averaging showed that CD8+ T cells had more expanded clones than CD4+ did. At 0.1 to 3.0 mg/kg, CD4+ and CD8+ blood T cells expanded clonally by week 6.

Germline lookup yields CDR1 SNHLY and CDR2 FYNNEI. With V trimmed by 4 bases and J by 11 bases, 12 bases remained unmatched. The CDR3 is 15 residues long. Some clones are missing from TCRdb's copy, which holds only in-frame ones; the method was immunoSEQ multiplex PCR. This table has some 74,000 clones, about 82% appearing once. As regards this clone: Its antigen is unknown.

The receptor was derived from an adult with an advanced solid tumor such as melanoma, head and neck, liver or kidney cancer. This chain links TRBV2 with TRBJ1-5; TRBD1 agrees at 9 bases. This specimen was CD4+ or CD8+ T cells sorted from blood, taken in a trial of the OX40 agonist ivuxolimab. As DNA, the CDR3 is TGTGCCAGCAGTGTCGTGGGACAGGGAGGGTCAGCCCAGCATTTT. This codes for CASSVVGQGGSAQHF.